The 17 T cell receptor beta chains presented below share a single source sample, sequenced in a study of resident and recirculating memory T cells in vitiligo. The data were produced by immunoSEQ multiplex PCR, yet TCRdb's version contains in-frame clones alone and is incomplete. The sample records 75,000 to 85,000 clones, about 91% being singletons. Source material: blood. The receptors were gathered from a male donor with vitiligo.

As concerns this clone: The identical CDR3 is also encoded by other nucleotide sequences in the sample. The chain is built from TRBV5-1 and TRBJ2-3, with no clear D. Trimming shortened V by 0 bases and J by 2 bases, and 7 bases separated the two germline ends. The CDR3 is 14 amino acids. Looked up from germline, CDR1 is SGHRS and CDR2 is YFSETQ. CDR3: CASSLGASTDTQYF. DNA for the CDR3: TGCGCCAGCAGCTTGGGAGCGTCCACAGATACGCAGTATTTT.

CDR3 DNA sequence: TGTGCCAGCAGCTGGGACAGGAACTATGGCTACACCTTC. It specifies CASSWDRNYGYTF. This chain links TRBV5-4 with TRBJ1-2; the match to TRBD1 covers 8 bases. With V trimmed by 3 bases and J by 2 bases, 0 bases remained unmatched. This CDR3 is 13 amino acids long. The germline V gene has CDR1 SGHNT and CDR2 YYREEE (reference sequence). The full variable domain, with the rest looked up from reference TRBV5-4 and TRBJ1-2, is ETGVTQSPTHLIKTRGQQVTLRCSSQSGHNTVSWYQQALGQGPQFIFQYYREEENGRGNFPPRFSGLQFPNYSSELNVNALELDDSALYLCASSWDRNYGYTFGSGTRLTVV.

The CDR3 loop reads CASSLESPWGGLNTEAFF. As DNA, the CDR3 is TGTGCCAGCAGCTTAGAGAGCCCGTGGGGGGGACTGAACACTGAAGCTTTCTTT. V is TRBV13 and J is TRBJ1-1; a possible D gene is TRBD1 (5 bases). This CDR3 has 18 amino acids. Trimming shortened V by 1 base and J by 0 bases, and 18 bases separated the two germline ends. In germline, CDR1 is PRHDT, CDR2 FYEKMQ (reference sequence).

This chain joins TRBV5-1 and TRBJ2-5, with 9 bases fitting TRBD1. The germline CDR1 and CDR2 sequences are SGHRS and YFSETQ. The CDR3 is 16 amino acids. Losses at the gene ends were 3 bases for V and 2 bases for J; bases not matched to a gene: 8. The CDR3 coding sequence is TGCGCCAGCAGCTCGATGGCGGGACAGGGACAAGAGACCCAGTACTTC. Encoded protein: CASSSMAGQGQETQYF. The variable domain in full, completed from reference TRBV5-1 and TRBJ2-5, reads KAGVTQTPRYLIKTRGQQVTLSCSPISGHRSVSWYQQTPGQGLQFLFEYFSETQRNKGNFPGRFSGRQFSNSRSEMNVSTLELGDSALYLCASSSMAGQGQETQYFGPGTRLLVL.

The chain joins TRBV28 to TRBJ2-7; TRBD2 agrees at 11 bases. CDR1 is MDHEN and CDR2 is SYDVKM in the germline V gene. The CDR3 totals 13 residues. V dropped 6 bases and J dropped 12; count of bases not matched to a gene: 10. As DNA, the CDR3 is TGTGCCAGCAGCACAGGACTAGCGGGCCCCCCGTACTTC. Protein sequence: CASSTGLAGPPYF.

The chain is built from TRBV5-1 and TRBJ2-6; D is possibly TRBD2 (7 bases). The CDR3 spans 20 residues. Deletions cut 3 bases from V and 0 bases from J, with 22 bases between. CDR1 is SGHRS and CDR2 is YFSETQ in the germline V gene. The CDR3 sequence is CASSSGGLRDISSGANVLTF. The DNA of the CDR3 is TGCGCCAGCAGCTCGGGGGGCCTCCGGGACATTTCCTCTGGGGCCAACGTCCTGACTTTC.

The chain couples TRBV28 to TRBJ1-5; possible D gene TRBD1, 6 bases. V was pared by 6 bases and J by 4 bases, with 16 bases between. CDR1 and CDR2 from the germline V gene are MDHEN and SYDVKM. The CDR3 has 15 amino acids. CDR3 in DNA: TGTGCCAGCAGCCCTCAGGGGTTTGGGAATCAGCCCCAGCATTTT. Amino acid sequence: CASSPQGFGNQPQHF.

The J gene is TRBJ2-7, the V gene TRBV10-3, with 7 bases identical to TRBD2. CDR3 length: 15 amino acids. The germline CDR1 and CDR2 sequences are ENHRY and SYGVKD. After removal of 4 bases from V and 1 base from J, the junction contained 7 bases not matched to a gene. The CDR3 sequence is CAISVGLAASYEQYF. In nucleotides, the CDR3 is TGTGCCATCAGTGTAGGGCTAGCGGCTTCCTACGAGCAGTACTTC.

The chain links TRBV6-6 to TRBJ1-1; D not resolved. The V and J ends lost 2 bases and 1 base respectively, with 5 bases between them. Per germline, CDR1 MNHNY and CDR2 SVGAGI (reference sequence). The CDR3 covers 13 residues. CDR3 amino acids: CASSYQANTEAFF. CDR3 DNA sequence: TGTGCCAGCAGTTACCAGGCGAACACTGAAGCTTTCTTT.

This sequence joins TRBV19 and TRBJ2-5, with 9 bases identical to TRBD2. The CDR3 contains 15 residues. From germline, CDR1 is LNHDA and CDR2 SQIVND (reference sequence). V trimming: 1 base; J trimming: 5 bases; junction bases outside the gene matches: 5. The CDR3 loop is CASSIGLAARETQYF. The CDR3 DNA sequence: TGTGCCAGTAGTATAGGACTAGCGGCCCGGGAGACCCAGTACTTC.

The chain links TRBV28 to TRBJ2-1; TRBD1 matches at 11 bases. This CDR3 contains 15 residues. The junction had 5 bases not matched to a gene; V was cut back by 1 base and J by 9 bases. Germline CDR1 and CDR2: MDHEN and SYDVKM. The CDR3 coding sequence is TGTGCCAGCAGTTTATTAGGACAGGGGGCGAGTGAGCAGTTCTTC. Translation gives CASSLLGQGASEQFF.

This chain uses TRBV29-1 with TRBJ2-7, with D unresolved. Trimming pared 4 bases from V and 0 bases from J, leaving 10 bases between. The germline V gene has CDR1 SQVTM and CDR2 ANQGSEA. The CDR3 is 13 amino acids. The CDR3 spells CSVVSSSSYEQYF. The DNA for the CDR3 is TGCAGCGTTGTTTCATCGAGCTCCTACGAGCAGTACTTC.

The chain couples TRBV6-5 to TRBJ1-1; D not resolved. V shed 6 bases and J shed 4 bases, with 12 bases lying between them. Germline loops: CDR1 MNHEY, CDR2 SVGAGI. This CDR3 has 13 residues. CDR3 loop: CASSSGGSTEAFF. The CDR3 nucleotides are TGTGCCAGCAGCTCGGGAGGGAGCACTGAAGCTTTCTTT.

The chain employs TRBV5-3 and TRBJ2-1; 8 nucleotides agree with TRBD1. TRBV5-3 counts as an open reading frame of uncertain function. Germline trimming cut 5 bases from V and 4 bases from J; bases unmatched to any gene: 2. The CDR3 spans 13 residues. CDR3 bases: TGTGCCAGAAGAGGACAGGGATACAATGAGCAGTTCTTC. As protein: CARRGQGYNEQFF.

A single count supports this clone. The rearrangement links TRBV18 to TRBJ2-7; a possible D gene is TRBD2 (6 bases). CDR1 is KGHSH and CDR2 is LQKENI in the germline V gene. Trimming took 2 bases from V and 2 from J, leaving 19 bases between them. This CDR3 region has 17 residues. CDR3 in amino acids: CASSPRDFRDLAYEQYF. The CDR3 coding sequence is TGTGCCAGCTCACCAAGGGACTTCCGGGACCTGGCCTACGAGCAGTACTTC.

The chain employs TRBV28 and TRBJ1-1; 8 nucleotides agree with TRBD1. CDR1 is MDHEN and CDR2 is SYDVKM in the germline V gene. Germline trimming cut 4 bases from V and 3 bases from J; bases unmatched to any gene: 7. This CDR3 is 15 amino acids long. Written as DNA, the CDR3 is TGTGCCAGCAGTTGGGTCCCGGACAGGGACACTGAAGCTTTCTTT. This encodes CASSWVPDRDTEAFF.

The chain uses TRBV18 and TRBJ2-7, with D hard to call. The germline V and J ends were trimmed by 1 base and 0 bases, with 4 bases remaining between them. This CDR3 region has 13 residues. Germline CDR1 and CDR2: KGHSH and LQKENI. The DNA for the CDR3 is TGTGCCAGCTCACCACGGGCCTCCTACGAGCAGTACTTC. Its protein is CASSPRASYEQYF.